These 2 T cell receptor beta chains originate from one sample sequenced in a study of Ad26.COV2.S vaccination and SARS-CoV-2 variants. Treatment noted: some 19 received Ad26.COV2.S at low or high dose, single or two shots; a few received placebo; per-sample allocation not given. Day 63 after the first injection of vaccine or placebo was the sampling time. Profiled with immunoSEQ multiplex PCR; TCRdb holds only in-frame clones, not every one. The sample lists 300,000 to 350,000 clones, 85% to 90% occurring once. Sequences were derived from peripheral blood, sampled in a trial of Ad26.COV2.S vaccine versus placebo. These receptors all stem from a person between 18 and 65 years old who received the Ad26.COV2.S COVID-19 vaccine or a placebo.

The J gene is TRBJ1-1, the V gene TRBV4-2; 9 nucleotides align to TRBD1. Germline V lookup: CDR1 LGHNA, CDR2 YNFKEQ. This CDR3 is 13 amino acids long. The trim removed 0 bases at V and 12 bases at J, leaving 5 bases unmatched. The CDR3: CASSQDRGTGPFF. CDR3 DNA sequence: TGTGCCAGCAGCCAAGATAGAGGGACAGGGCCTTTCTTT.

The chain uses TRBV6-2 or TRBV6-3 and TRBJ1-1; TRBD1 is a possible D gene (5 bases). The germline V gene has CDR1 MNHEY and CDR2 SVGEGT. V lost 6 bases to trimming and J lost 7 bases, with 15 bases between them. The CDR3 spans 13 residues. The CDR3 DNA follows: TGTGCCAGCAGGTACACAGGAAGGGGTGAAGCTTTCTTT. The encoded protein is CASRYTGRGEAFF.